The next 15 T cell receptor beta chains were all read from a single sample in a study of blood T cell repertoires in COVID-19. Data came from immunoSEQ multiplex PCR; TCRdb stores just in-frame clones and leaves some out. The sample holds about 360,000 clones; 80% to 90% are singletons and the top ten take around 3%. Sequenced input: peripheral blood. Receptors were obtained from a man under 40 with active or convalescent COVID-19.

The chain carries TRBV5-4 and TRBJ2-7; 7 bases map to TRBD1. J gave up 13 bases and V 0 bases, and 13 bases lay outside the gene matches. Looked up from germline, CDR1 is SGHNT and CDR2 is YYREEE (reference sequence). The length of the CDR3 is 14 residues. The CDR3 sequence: CASSLDGTAVPRYF. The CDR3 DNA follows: TGTGCCAGCAGCTTGGACGGGACAGCTGTCCCCCGTTACTTC.

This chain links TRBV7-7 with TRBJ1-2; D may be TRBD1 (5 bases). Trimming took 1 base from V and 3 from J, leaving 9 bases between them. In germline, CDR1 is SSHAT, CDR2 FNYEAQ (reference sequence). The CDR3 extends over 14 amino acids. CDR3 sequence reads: CASSLGREYYGYTF. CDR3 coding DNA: TGTGCCAGCAGCTTAGGCAGGGAATACTATGGCTACACCTTC.

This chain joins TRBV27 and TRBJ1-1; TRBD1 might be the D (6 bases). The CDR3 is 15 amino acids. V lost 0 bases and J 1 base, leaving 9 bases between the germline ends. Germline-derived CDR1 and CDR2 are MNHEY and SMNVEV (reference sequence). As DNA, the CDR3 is TGTGCCAGCAGTTTATCTAGCAGGGGGAACACTGAAGCTTTCTTT. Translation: CASSLSSRGNTEAFF.

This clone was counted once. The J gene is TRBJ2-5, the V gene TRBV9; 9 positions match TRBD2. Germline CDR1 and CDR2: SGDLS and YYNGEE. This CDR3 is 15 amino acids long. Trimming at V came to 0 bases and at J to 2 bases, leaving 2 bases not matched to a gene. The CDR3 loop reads CASSVALAGQETQYF. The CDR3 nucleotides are TGTGCCAGCAGCGTAGCGCTAGCGGGACAAGAGACCCAGTACTTC.

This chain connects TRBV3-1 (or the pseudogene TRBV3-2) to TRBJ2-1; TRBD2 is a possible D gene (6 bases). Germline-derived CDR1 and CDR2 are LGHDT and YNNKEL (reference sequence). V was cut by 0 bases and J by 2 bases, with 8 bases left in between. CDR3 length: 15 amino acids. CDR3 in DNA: TGTGCCAGCAGCCAAGACCGGGGGACCTACAATGAGCAGTTCTTC. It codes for CASSQDRGTYNEQFF.

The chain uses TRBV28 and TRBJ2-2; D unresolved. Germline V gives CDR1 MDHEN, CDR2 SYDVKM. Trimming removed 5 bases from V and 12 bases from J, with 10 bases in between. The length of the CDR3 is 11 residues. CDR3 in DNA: TGTGCCAGCAGTCCCGGAGAGAAGCTGTTTTTT. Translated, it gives CASSPGEKLFF.

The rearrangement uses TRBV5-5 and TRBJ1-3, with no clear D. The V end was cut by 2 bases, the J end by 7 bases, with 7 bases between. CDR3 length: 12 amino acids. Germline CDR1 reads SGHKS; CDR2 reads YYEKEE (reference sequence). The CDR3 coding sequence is TGTGCCAGCAGCTTAGAGGGCAACACCATATATTTT. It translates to CASSLEGNTIYF.

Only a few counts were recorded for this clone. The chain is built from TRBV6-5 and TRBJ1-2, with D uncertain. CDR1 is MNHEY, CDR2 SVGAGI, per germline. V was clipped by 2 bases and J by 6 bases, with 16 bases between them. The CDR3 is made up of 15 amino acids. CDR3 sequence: CASSYPGARKDGYTF. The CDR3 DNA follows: TGTGCCAGCAGTTACCCGGGTGCTAGGAAGGATGGCTACACCTTC.

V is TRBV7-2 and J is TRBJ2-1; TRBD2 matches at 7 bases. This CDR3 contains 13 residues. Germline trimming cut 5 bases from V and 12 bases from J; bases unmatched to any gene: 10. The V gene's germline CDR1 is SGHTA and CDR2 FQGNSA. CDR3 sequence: CASSAGRRERQFF. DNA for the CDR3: TGTGCCAGCAGCGCCGGACGGCGGGAGCGGCAGTTCTTC. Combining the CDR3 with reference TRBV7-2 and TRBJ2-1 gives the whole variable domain GAGVSQSPSNKVTEKGKDVELRCDPISGHTALYWYRQSLGQGLEFLIYFQGNSAPDKSGLPSDRFSAERTGGSVSTLTIQRTQQEDSAVYLCASSAGRRERQFFGPGTRLTVL.

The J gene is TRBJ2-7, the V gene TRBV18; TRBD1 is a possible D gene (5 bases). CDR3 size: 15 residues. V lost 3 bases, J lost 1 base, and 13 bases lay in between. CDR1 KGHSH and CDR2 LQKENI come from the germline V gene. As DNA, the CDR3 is TGTGCCAGCTCACCGAACCCTACAGGTTCCTACGAGCAGTACTTC. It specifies CASSPNPTGSYEQYF. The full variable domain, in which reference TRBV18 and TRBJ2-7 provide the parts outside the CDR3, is NAGVMQNPRHLVRRRGQEARLRCSPMKGHSHVYWYRQLPEEGLKFMVYLQKENIIDESGMPKERFSAEFPKEGPSILRIQQVVRGDSAAYFCASSPNPTGSYEQYFGPGTRLTVT.

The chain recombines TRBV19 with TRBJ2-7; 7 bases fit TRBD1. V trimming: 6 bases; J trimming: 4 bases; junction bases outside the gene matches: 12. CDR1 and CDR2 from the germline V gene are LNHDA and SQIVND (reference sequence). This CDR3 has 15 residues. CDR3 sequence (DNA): TGTGCCAGTAGCCGAACAAGACAGGGTCGGTACGAGCAGTACTTC. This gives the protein CASSRTRQGRYEQYF.

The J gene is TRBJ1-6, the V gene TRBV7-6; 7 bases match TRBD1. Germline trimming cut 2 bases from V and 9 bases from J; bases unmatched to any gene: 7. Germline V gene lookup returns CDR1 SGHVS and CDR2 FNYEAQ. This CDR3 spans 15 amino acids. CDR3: CASSLQGEMGSPLHF. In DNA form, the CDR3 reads TGTGCCAGCAGCTTACAGGGGGAGATGGGTTCACCCCTCCACTTT. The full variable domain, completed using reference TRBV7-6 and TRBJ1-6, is GAGVSQSPRYKVTKRGQDVALRCDPISGHVSLYWYRQALGQGPEFLTYFNYEAQQDKSGLPNDRFSAERPEGSISTLTIQRTEQRDSAMYRCASSLQGEMGSPLHFGNGTRLTVT.

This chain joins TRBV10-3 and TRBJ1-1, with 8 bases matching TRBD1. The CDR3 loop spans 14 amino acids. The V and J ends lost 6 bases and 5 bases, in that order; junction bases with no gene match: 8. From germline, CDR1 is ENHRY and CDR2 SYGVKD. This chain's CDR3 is CAIRTGQAETEAFF. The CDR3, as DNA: TGTGCCATCAGAACGGGACAGGCTGAGACTGAAGCTTTCTTT.

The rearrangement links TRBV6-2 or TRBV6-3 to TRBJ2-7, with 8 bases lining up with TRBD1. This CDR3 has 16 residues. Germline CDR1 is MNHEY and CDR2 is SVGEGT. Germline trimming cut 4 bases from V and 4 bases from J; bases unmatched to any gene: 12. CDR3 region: CASSLNLRGRIYEQYF. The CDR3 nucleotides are TGTGCCAGCAGTTTGAACCTCAGGGGGCGGATATACGAGCAGTACTTC.

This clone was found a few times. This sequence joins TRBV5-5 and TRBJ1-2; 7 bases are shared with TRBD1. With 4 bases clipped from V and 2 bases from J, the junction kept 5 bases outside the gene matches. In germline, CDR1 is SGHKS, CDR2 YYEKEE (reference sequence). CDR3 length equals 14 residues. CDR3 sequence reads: CASSRTQGNYGYTF. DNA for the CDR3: TGTGCCAGCAGCCGTACACAGGGGAACTATGGCTACACCTTC.